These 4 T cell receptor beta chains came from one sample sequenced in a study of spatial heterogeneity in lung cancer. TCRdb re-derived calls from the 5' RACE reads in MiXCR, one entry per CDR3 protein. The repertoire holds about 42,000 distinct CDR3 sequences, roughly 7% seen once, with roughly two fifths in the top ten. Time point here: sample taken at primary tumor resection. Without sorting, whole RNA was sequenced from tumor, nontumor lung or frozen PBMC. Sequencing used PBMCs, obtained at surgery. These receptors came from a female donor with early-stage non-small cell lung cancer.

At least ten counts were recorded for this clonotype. The CDR3 reads CASSLRDTGVGETQYF. The CDR3 bases are TGCGCCAGCAGCCTTCGGGACACCGGAGTTGGAGAGACCCAGTACTTC. The chain employs TRBV4-1 and TRBJ2-5, with D possibly matching TRBD1 (6 bases). Germline-derived CDR1 and CDR2 are MGHRA and YSYEKL. With 4 bases removed from V and 4 bases from J, the gap between germline ends came to 19 bases. The CDR3 contains 16 residues.

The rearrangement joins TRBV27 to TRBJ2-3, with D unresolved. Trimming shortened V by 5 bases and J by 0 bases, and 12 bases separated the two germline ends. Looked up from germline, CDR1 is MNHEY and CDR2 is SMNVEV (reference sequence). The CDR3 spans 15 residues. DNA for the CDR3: TGTGCCAGCAGTCCCCGGACGTCTAGCACAGATACGCAGTATTTT. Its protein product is CASSPRTSSTDTQYF.

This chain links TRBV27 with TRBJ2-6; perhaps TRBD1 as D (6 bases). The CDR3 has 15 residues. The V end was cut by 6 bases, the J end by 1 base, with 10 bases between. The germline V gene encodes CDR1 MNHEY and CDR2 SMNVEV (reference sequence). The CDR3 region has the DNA TGTGCCAGCAGCAGGGGAAATTCTGGGGCCAACGTCCTGACTTTC. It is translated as CASSRGNSGANVLTF.

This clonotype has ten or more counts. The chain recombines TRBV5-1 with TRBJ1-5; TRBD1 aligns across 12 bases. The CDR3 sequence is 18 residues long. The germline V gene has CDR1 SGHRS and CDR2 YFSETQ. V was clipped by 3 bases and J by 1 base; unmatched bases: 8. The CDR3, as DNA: TGCGCCAGCAGCTCCCGGGACAGGGGGCGAACGAGCAATCAGCCCCAGCATTTT. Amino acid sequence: CASSSRDRGRTSNQPQHF.